The 8 T cell receptor beta chains below were found in one sample sequenced in a study of cytomegalovirus exposure and HLA in healthy donors. PCR employed 60 Vbeta and 13 Jbeta primers. Only in-frame clones appear in the TCRdb table, and some are missing; sequencing was by immunoSEQ multiplex PCR. The data hold 65,000 to 85,000 clones, with approximately 80% observed a single time. What was sequenced was PBMCs. All receptors derive from a woman in her thirties or forties in good health and CMV-seropositive.

The chain has TRBV12-1 and TRBJ1-2; the D call TRBD1 from the table was never checked on the DNA. TRBV12-1 is given as a pseudogene. The CDR3 sequence is 16 residues long. The CDR3 DNA is TGTGCCAGCAGCCCCAGCAGGACAGGGGGTTCGTATGGCTACACCTTC. It yields the protein CASSPSRTGGSYGYTF.

The chain uses TRBV6-1 and TRBJ2-5; 9 positions agree with TRBD2. V dropped 0 bases and J dropped 4; count of bases not matched to a gene: 6. Germline-derived CDR1 and CDR2 are MNHNS and SASEGT. CDR3 size: 16 residues. The CDR3 region is CASSEAVLAGTETQYF. The CDR3 nucleotides are TGTGCCAGCAGTGAAGCGGTTCTAGCGGGGACAGAGACCCAGTACTTC.

V gene TRBV5-4 combines with J gene TRBJ1-1; 9 bases fit TRBD1. V dropped 3 bases and J dropped 11; count of bases not matched to a gene: 11. This CDR3 contains 14 residues. CDR1 is SGHNT, CDR2 YYREEE, per germline (reference sequence). In DNA form, the CDR3 reads TGTGCCAGCAGCTGGGACAGGGTTCGGTTTGGGGCTTTCTTT. As protein: CASSWDRVRFGAFF. Together with reference TRBV5-4 and TRBJ1-1, the CDR3 gives the full variable domain: ETGVTQSPTHLIKTRGQQVTLRCSSQSGHNTVSWYQQALGQGPQFIFQYYREEENGRGNFPPRFSGLQFPNYSSELNVNALELDDSALYLCASSWDRVRFGAFFGQGTRLTVV.

This chain connects TRBV6-5 to TRBJ2-7, with D unresolved. The CDR3 is made up of 12 amino acids. Trimming stripped 5 bases from V and 6 bases from J, with 11 bases between. Per germline, CDR1 MNHEY and CDR2 SVGAGI. CDR3 sequence (DNA): TGTGCCAGCAGTGAGGCAGCAGCCGAGCAGTACTTC. Amino acid sequence: CASSEAAAEQYF.

The chain joins TRBV9 to TRBJ2-2; 9 positions agree with TRBD1. Germline V gene data show CDR1 as SGDLS and CDR2 as YYNGEE. The CDR3 covers 15 residues. After removal of 0 bases from V and 5 bases from J, the junction contained 2 bases not matched to a gene. The CDR3 reads CASSVGTGETGELFF. In DNA form, the CDR3 reads TGTGCCAGCAGCGTAGGGACAGGGGAGACCGGGGAGCTGTTTTTT.

This clone turned up a few times. The CDR3 reads CASSQDLNRGTEAFF. The CDR3 DNA is TGTGCCAGCAGCCAAGACCTTAATAGGGGCACTGAAGCTTTCTTT. The rearrangement links TRBV4-2 to TRBJ1-1; maybe TRBD1 (5 bases). CDR1 and CDR2 from the germline V gene are LGHNA and YNFKEQ. The V and J ends lost 0 bases and 4 bases respectively, with 12 bases between them. The CDR3 sequence is 15 residues long.

The V call is TRBV27, the J call TRBJ2-7; maybe TRBD1 (6 bases). Trimming removed 6 bases at V and 4 bases at J, with 10 bases between. Germline V CDR1 and CDR2: MNHEY, SMNVEV (reference sequence). The CDR3 extends over 12 amino acids. CDR3 loop: CASSEQGYEQYF. In DNA form, the CDR3 reads TGTGCCAGCAGCGAACAGGGTTACGAGCAGTACTTC.

This rearrangement joins TRBV7-2 to TRBJ2-5; 9 positions agree with TRBD2. Trimming cost V 1 base and J 11 bases; bases outside gene matches: 8. Germline loops: CDR1 SGHTA, CDR2 FQGNSA. The CDR3 consists of 14 residues. CDR3: CASSLVLAGYEQYF. The CDR3 nucleotides read TGTGCCAGCAGCTTAGTGCTAGCGGGGTATGAGCAGTACTTC.